The entry below describes one T cell receptor (beta chain). What it binds is not known. Sequencing sought depths of 1 in 200,000 to 1 in 1 million T cells. Generated by immunoSEQ multiplex PCR, the TCRdb table keeps only in-frame clones and is missing some. The sample contains 300,000 to 400,000 clones, roughly two thirds of which appear only once. This record belongs to a study of cytotoxic CD8 clonotypes in ibrutinib-treated CLL. Overall study context: In all, roughly 11 patients were relapsed/refractory, approximately 15 were treatment-naive and 17 were IGHV unmutated. Study-wide points: Clonality was higher at baseline than in age-matched healthy donors and tracked circulating CD8+ T-cell counts.

CDR1 MNHNS and CDR2 SASEGT come from the germline V gene. V trimming: 4 bases; J trimming: 7 bases; junction bases outside the gene matches: 14. The CDR3 has 18 residues. The sample was PBMCs, taken after 36 months of ibrutinib treatment. The V call is TRBV6-1, the J call TRBJ1-6, with TRBD1 matching over 9 bases. This sequence originates from a human donor with chronic lymphocytic leukemia. CDR3 nucleotide sequence: TGTGCCAGCAGTGGTGGGGAACAGGGGGCAGGTCTAAATTCACCCCTCCACTTT. Translation: CASSGGEQGAGLNSPLHF.